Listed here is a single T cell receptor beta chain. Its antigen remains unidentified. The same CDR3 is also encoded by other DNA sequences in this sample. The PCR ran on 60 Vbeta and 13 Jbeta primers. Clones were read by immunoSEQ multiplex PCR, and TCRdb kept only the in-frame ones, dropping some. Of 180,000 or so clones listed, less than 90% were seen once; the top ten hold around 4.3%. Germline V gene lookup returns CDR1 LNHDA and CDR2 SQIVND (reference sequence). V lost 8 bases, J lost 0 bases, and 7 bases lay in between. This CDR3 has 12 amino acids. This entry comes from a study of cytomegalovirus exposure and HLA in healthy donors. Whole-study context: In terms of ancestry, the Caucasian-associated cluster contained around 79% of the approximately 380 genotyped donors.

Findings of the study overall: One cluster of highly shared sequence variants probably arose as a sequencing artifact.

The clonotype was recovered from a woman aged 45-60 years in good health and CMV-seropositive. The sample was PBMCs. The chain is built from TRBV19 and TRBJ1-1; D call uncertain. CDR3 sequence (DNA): TGTGCCAGTCGGTATCTGAACACTGAAGCTTTCTTT. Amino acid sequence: CASRYLNTEAFF.